The clone carrying this TCR beta chain was seen repeatedly, ten times or more. What it binds is not known. An end of the junction does not agree with germline; a read error may underlie this. This record comes from a study of early T cells in non-severe SARS-CoV-2 infection. About the research overall: The study sequenced bulk RNA from unsorted whole blood, with chains unpaired.

This CDR3 comprises 13 residues. In germline, CDR1 is LGHNT, CDR2 FRNRAP. Findings and caveats of the study: Matching against VDJdb likely underestimated virus-specific expansions, favoring anti-spike CD8.

Individual cDNA molecules received unique molecular identifiers. TCRdb re-called the 5' RACE reads through MiXCR, storing one row per CDR3 protein. The data show roughly 53,000 distinct CDR3 sequences, roughly a tenth seen once. Sequenced input: whole blood. The sequence came from an adult who was a healthcare worker with PCR-confirmed SARS-CoV-2 infection or an uninfected control (not recorded which). The gene calls are TRBV12-5 and TRBJ2-3; 8 nucleotides align to TRBD1. CDR3 sequence reads: CAGGETGADTQYF. The CDR3 region has the DNA TGTGCTGGTGGTGAGACAGGGGCAGATACGCAGTATTTT. Filled out from reference TRBV12-5 and TRBJ2-3, the complete variable domain reads DARVTQTPRHKVTEMGQEVTMRCQPILGHNTVFWYRQTMMQGLELLAYFRNRAPLDDSGMPKDRFSAEMPDATLATLKIQPSEPRDSAVYFCAGGETGADTQYFGPGTRLTVL.